What follows are 7 T cell receptor beta chains derived from one specimen sequenced in a study of blood T cell repertoires in COVID-19. Clones were read by immunoSEQ multiplex PCR, and TCRdb kept only the in-frame ones, dropping some. This table has about 140,000 clones, about 83% appearing once. The sample consisted of PBMCs or T cells enriched from blood (not recorded which). All receptors come from a woman between 45 and 65 years old with acute COVID-19.

This chain uses TRBV7-2 with TRBJ2-3; 11 nucleotides align to TRBD2. V lost 6 bases and J lost 1; bases outside the gene matches: 12. Germline V lookup: CDR1 SGHTA, CDR2 FQGNSA. The CDR3 contains 18 residues. CDR3 sequence (DNA): TGTGCCAGCAGACCAAGACTAGCGGGAAAGGGCCGCACAGATACGCAGTATTTT. Its translation is CASRPRLAGKGRTDTQYF.

This chain links TRBV25-1 with TRBJ1-1, with TRBD1 identical over 7 bases. Trimming removed 6 bases from V and 4 bases from J; junction bases left unmatched: 11. In germline, CDR1 is MGHDK, CDR2 SYGVNS. CDR3 length: 15 residues. For the CDR3, the DNA is TGTGCCAGCAGCGCCGGTGAGGGGGCCACCACTGAAGCTTTCTTT. It is translated as CASSAGEGATTEAFF.

The chain couples TRBV5-1 to TRBJ1-2; D uncertain. The germline V gene has CDR1 SGHRS and CDR2 YFSETQ. The CDR3 totals 12 residues. Trimming removed 0 bases at V and 7 bases at J, with 7 bases between. The CDR3 protein is CASSLGGFGYTF. The CDR3 nucleotides are TGCGCCAGCAGCTTGGGCGGTTTTGGCTACACCTTC.

This rearrangement joins TRBV27 to TRBJ2-2; TRBD2 matches 10 bases. The germline V gene encodes CDR1 MNHEY and CDR2 SMNVEV (reference sequence). V shed 3 bases, J shed 8 bases, and the junction held 15 bases outside the gene matches. This CDR3 has 18 amino acids. This CDR3 is CASSFRLAGVVGVGELFF. DNA of the CDR3: TGTGCCAGCAGTTTCCGGCTAGCGGGAGTAGTTGGGGTGGGGGAGCTGTTTTTT.

This clone was seen once. The chain has TRBV21-1 and TRBJ2-2; the table's D gene call, TRBD2, was not cross checked with the DNA. TRBV21-1 is tagged as a pseudogene. This CDR3 region has 14 residues. CDR3 DNA sequence: TGTGCCAGCAGCAAATTGAGTAACACCGGGGAGCTGTTTTTT. Amino acids: CASSKLSNTGELFF.

The V gene is TRBV9, the J gene TRBJ1-4; D unclear. The germline V gene has CDR1 SGDLS and CDR2 YYNGEE. Between the trimmed V and J ends, which lost 0 bases and 8 bases, there was a span of 11 bases. The CDR3 totals 14 residues. The CDR3 sequence: CASSVGGFREKLFF. DNA of the CDR3: TGTGCCAGCAGCGTAGGAGGGTTCCGGGAAAAACTGTTTTTT.

This rearrangement joins TRBV5-1 to TRBJ2-7, with 10 positions matching TRBD1. The CDR3 totals 15 residues. With 4 bases clipped from V and 2 bases from J, the junction kept 6 bases outside the gene matches. Germline V gene sequence: CDR1 SGHRS, CDR2 YFSETQ. Here the CDR3 DNA reads TGCGCCAGCAGCGTACTAGGGACAGGGGCCTACGAGCAGTACTTC. As protein: CASSVLGTGAYEQYF.